This T cell receptor beta chain emerged from a study of T cell responses to AZD1222 COVID-19 vaccine. Germline CDR1 and CDR2: SNHLY and FYNNEI. This CDR3 has 14 amino acids. Trimming removed 4 bases from V and 2 bases from J, with 11 bases in between. Points from the study as a whole: Nearly half of spike-specific TCRs reportedly target unmutated variant regions.

As concerns this clone: What it binds is unknown.

Sequencing used immunoSEQ multiplex PCR; TCRdb keeps in-frame clones, though not all of them. Of more than 110,000 clones detected, about 93% appear once; the ten largest clones hold approximately 5%. The chain carries TRBV2 and TRBJ1-2, with D unclear. This receptor was taken from an adult in good health. The sample consisted of peripheral blood, taken on day 0 of AZD1222 vaccination. The CDR3, as DNA: TGTGCCAGCAGTGCCGGACGTCTAAACTATGGCTACACCTTC. It codes for CASSAGRLNYGYTF.